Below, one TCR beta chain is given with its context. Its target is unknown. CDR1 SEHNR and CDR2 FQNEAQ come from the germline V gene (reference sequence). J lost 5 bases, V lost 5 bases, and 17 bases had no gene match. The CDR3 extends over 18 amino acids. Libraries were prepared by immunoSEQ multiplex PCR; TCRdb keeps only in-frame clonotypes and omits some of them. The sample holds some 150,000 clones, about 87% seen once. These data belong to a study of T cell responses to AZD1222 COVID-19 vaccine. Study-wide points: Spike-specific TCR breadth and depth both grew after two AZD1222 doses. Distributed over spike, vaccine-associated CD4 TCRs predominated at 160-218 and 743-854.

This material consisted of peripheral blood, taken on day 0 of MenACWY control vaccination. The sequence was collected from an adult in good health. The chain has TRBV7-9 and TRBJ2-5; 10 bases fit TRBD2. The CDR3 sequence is CASSRSGASGSTGETQYF. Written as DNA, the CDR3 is TGTGCCAGCAGCCGTAGCGGGGCTAGCGGGAGTACGGGGGAGACCCAGTACTTC.